Listed below are T cell receptor beta chains from one sample, sequenced in a study of OX40 agonist ivuxolimab in advanced cancers. TCRdb's table, derived via immunoSEQ multiplex PCR, lists solely in-frame clones and lacks some. The data hold 60,000 to 100,000 clones, with around 94% observed a single time. Sequences were derived from CD4+ or CD8+ T cells sorted from blood, sampled in a trial of the OX40 agonist ivuxolimab. Every receptor here comes from an adult with an advanced solid tumor such as melanoma, head and neck, liver or kidney cancer. Both conserved end residues are part of each CDR3. Each record gives: CDR3 protein, CDR3 DNA, clone size, V gene, D gene, J gene. The D gene is left open where the match is weak. Not every row has a clone size; where given, it reads once, few, many or a size class.

CASSQRDEQFF | TGTGCCAGCAGCCAAAGAGATGAGCAGTTCTTC | - | TRBV6-6 | - | TRBJ2-1
CASSIAGTGLLYEQYF | TGTGCCAGCAGTATAGCCGGGACAGGGCTCCTATACGAGCAGTACTTC | - | TRBV27 | TRBD1 | TRBJ2-7
CASSVVEGGDTQYF | TGTGCCAGCAGTGTCGTCGAGGGAGGAGATACGCAGTATTTT | - | TRBV6-1 | - | TRBJ2-3
CASSAYSSGNTIYF | TGTGCCAGCAGCGCATACAGCTCTGGAAACACCATATATTTT | - | TRBV9 | - | TRBJ1-3
CASSSGPWRDQPQHF | TGTGCCAGCAGCTCTGGACCCTGGAGAGATCAGCCCCAGCATTTT | - | TRBV7-9 | - | TRBJ1-5
CASSAPSGNEQFF | TGTGCCAGCAGCGCACCCTCGGGCAATGAGCAGTTCTTC | once | TRBV7-9 | - | TRBJ2-1
CASSPQEWGLNTEAFF | TGTGCCAGCAGTCCTCAGGAATGGGGGCTGAACACTGAAGCTTTCTTT | - | TRBV6-6 | - | TRBJ1-1
CASGQGSYEQYF | TGTGCCAGCGGACAGGGTTCCTACGAGCAGTACTTC | once | TRBV6-5 | TRBD1 | TRBJ2-7
CASRGPNTIYF | TGTGCCAGCAGGGGCCCCAACACCATATATTTT | once | TRBV2 | - | TRBJ1-3
CASSFPGESGYTF | TGTGCCAGCAGCTTTCCAGGAGAAAGCGGCTACACCTTC | - | TRBV5-4 | - | TRBJ1-2
CASSFGTGQMVGSYEQYF | TGTGCCAGCAGTTTTGGGACAGGGCAAATGGTGGGCTCCTACGAGCAGTACTTC | once | TRBV28 | TRBD1 | TRBJ2-7
CASSQDPGGRPNEQFF | TGCGCCAGCAGCCAAGACCCGGGAGGGAGGCCCAATGAGCAGTTCTTC | - | TRBV4-3 | TRBD2 | TRBJ2-1
CASSLFGLYGYTF | TGTGCCAGCAGTCTATTTGGACTCTATGGCTACACCTTC | - | TRBV6-5 | - | TRBJ1-2